Below, one T cell receptor beta chain is given with its context. The sampling schedule covered blood at baseline, cycle 4 day 1, and cycle 7 day 1. This specimen belongs to a study of OX40 agonist ivuxolimab in advanced cancers. V gave up 0 bases and J gave up 4 bases, with 7 bases separating them. CDR3 length: 14 residues. Germline-derived CDR1 and CDR2 are MNHEY and SMNVEV (reference sequence). The method was immunoSEQ multiplex PCR; TCRdb's version includes in-frame clones alone and lacks a portion of them. The sample holds tens of thousands of clones, 89% seen once. The V and J genes are TRBV27 and TRBJ1-5; D unresolved. The sequence derives from an adult with an advanced solid tumor such as melanoma, head and neck, liver or kidney cancer. Sequencing was performed on CD4+ or CD8+ T cells sorted from blood, taken in a trial of the OX40 agonist ivuxolimab. CDR3 DNA: TGTGCCAGCAGTTTATCCCGCCTGAATCAGCCCCAGCATTTT. It specifies CASSLSRLNQPQHF.